This T cell receptor beta chain is from a study of blood T cell repertoires in COVID-19. Overall study: In each case, the material was cDNA or gDNA derived from T cells, B-cell-depleted T cells, or PBMCs.

Only in-frame clones appear in the TCRdb table, and some are missing; sequencing was by immunoSEQ multiplex PCR. Of 250,000 to 350,000 clones listed, 70% to 90% are singletons. After removal of 0 bases from V and 5 bases from J, the junction contained 12 bases not matched to a gene. This CDR3 comprises 18 residues. The germline V gene encodes CDR1 LNHNV and CDR2 YYDKDF (reference sequence). The chain recombines TRBV15 with TRBJ2-2; TRBD1 aligns across 7 bases. The sample taken for sequencing was peripheral blood. This clonotype was sampled from a woman aged 60-70 years with acute or convalescent COVID-19. The CDR3 protein is CATSRDRWAGGKTGELFF. CDR3 in DNA: TGTGCCACCAGCAGAGATCGGTGGGCAGGGGGTAAGACCGGGGAGCTGTTTTTT.